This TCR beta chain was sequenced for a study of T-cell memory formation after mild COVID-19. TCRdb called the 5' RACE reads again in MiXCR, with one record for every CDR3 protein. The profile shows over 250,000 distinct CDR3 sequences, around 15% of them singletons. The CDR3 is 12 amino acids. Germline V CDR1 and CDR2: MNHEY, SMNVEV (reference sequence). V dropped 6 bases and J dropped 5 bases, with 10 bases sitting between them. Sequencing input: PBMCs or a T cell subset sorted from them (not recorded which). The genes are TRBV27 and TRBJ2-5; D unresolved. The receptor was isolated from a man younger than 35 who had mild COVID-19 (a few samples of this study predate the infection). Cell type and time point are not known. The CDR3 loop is CASRGIEETQYF. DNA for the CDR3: TGTGCCAGCAGGGGAATTGAGGAGACCCAGTACTTC.